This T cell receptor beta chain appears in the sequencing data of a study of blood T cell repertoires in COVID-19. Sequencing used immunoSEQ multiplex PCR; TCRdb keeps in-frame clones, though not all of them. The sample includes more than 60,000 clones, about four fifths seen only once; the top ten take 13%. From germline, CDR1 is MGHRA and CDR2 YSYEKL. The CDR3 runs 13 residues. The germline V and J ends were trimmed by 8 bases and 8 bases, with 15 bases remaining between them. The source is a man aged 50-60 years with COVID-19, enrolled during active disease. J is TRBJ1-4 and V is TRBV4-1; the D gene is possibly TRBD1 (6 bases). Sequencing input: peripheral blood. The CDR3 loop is CASARGAREKLFF. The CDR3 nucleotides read TGCGCCAGCGCGCGGGGGGCCAGGGAAAAACTGTTTTTT.